This passage covers 8 T cell receptor beta chains from one sample sequenced in a study of cytomegalovirus exposure and HLA in healthy donors. Primers for the PCR totalled 60 Vbeta and 13 Jbeta. Clones were sequenced by immunoSEQ multiplex PCR, and TCRdb holds only the in-frame ones, with some missing. The listing contains about 51,000 clones. Sequencing used PBMCs. These receptors were obtained from a female donor in good health and CMV-seronegative.

The J gene is TRBJ2-3, the V gene TRBV4-1, with TRBD2 identical over 7 bases. The trim removed 0 bases at V and 1 base at J, leaving 7 bases unmatched. The germline gives CDR1 MGHRA, CDR2 YSYEKL. The CDR3 covers 17 residues. The chain's CDR3 is CASSQDSASGGTDTQYF. The DNA of the CDR3 is TGCGCCAGCAGCCAAGATTCTGCTAGCGGTGGCACAGATACGCAGTATTTT.

As DNA, the CDR3 is TGCGCCAGCAGCCAGACAGGGGGACTCTATGGCTACACCTTC. Translated, it gives CASSQTGGLYGYTF. The chain is built from TRBV4-1 and TRBJ1-2; 9 bases fit TRBD1. J lost 4 bases, V lost 3 bases, and 3 bases had no gene match. This CDR3 region has 14 residues. Germline CDR1 is MGHRA and CDR2 is YSYEKL.

This chain uses TRBV6-5 with TRBJ2-7, with 8 bases that match TRBD1. Germline CDR1 is MNHEY and CDR2 is SVGAGI. Trimming removed 3 bases from V and 7 bases from J; junction bases left unmatched: 8. This CDR3 has 14 amino acids. CDR3: CASSYGQGAREQYF. The DNA of the CDR3 is TGTGCCAGCAGTTATGGGCAGGGGGCGAGGGAGCAGTACTTC.

The rearrangement uses TRBV7-6 and TRBJ2-7; 13 nucleotides align to TRBD2. Per the germline V gene, CDR1 is SGHVS and CDR2 is FNYEAQ. V lost 5 bases to trimming and J lost 3 bases; unmatched junction nucleotides: 4. The CDR3 loop spans 15 amino acids. In DNA, the CDR3 is TGTGCCAGCAGCCGAGGGACTAGCGGGATCTACGAGCAGTACTTC. Protein: CASSRGTSGIYEQYF.

The chain links TRBV25-1 to TRBJ2-1, with no clear D. Germline CDR1 MGHDK, CDR2 SYGVNS. Deletions cut 3 bases from V and 4 bases from J, with 10 bases between. This CDR3 region has 14 residues. DNA for the CDR3: TGTGCCAGCAGTGAGGGCACAGAGTACAATGAGCAGTTCTTC. It translates to CASSEGTEYNEQFF.

V is TRBV18 and J is TRBJ1-2; D is possibly TRBD1 (5 bases). The CDR3 consists of 17 residues. Germline V lookup: CDR1 KGHSH, CDR2 LQKENI. Trimming took 3 bases from V and 5 from J, leaving 22 bases between them. The CDR3 DNA reads as TGTGCCAGCTCACCGTTCGGCTTCAGGGTTGATAGTTATGGCTACACCTTC. Its protein is CASSPFGFRVDSYGYTF.

The rearrangement joins TRBV18 to TRBJ2-7; D is perhaps TRBD2 (5 bases). V was shortened by 4 bases and J by 7 bases, with 14 bases between the two germline ends. Germline V gives CDR1 KGHSH, CDR2 LQKENI. CDR3 length: 13 amino acids. CDR3 DNA sequence: TGTGCCAGCTCACTTCAGACTCCGGGGGAGCAGTACTTC. It translates to CASSLQTPGEQYF.

The chain is built from TRBV14 and TRBJ2-3; 8 bases match TRBD2. After removal of 3 bases from V and 8 bases from J, the junction contained 10 bases not matched to a gene. Germline-derived CDR1 and CDR2 are SGHDN and FVKESK. The CDR3 runs to 15 residues. CDR3 coding DNA: TGTGCCAGCAGCCAGCTAGCGGGTCAGGCACCTACGCAGTATTTT. Translated: CASSQLAGQAPTQYF.